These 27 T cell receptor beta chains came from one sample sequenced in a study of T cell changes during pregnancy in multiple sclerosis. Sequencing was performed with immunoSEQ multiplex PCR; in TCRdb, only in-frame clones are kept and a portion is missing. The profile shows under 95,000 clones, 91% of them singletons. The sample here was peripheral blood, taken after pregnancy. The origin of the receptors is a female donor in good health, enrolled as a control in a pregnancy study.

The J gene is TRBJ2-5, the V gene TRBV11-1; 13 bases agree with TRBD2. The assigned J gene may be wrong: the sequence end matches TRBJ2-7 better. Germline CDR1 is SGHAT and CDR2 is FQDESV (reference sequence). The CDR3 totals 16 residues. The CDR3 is CASRRGTSGASYEQYF. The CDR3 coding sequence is TGTGCCAGCAGAAGGGGGACTAGCGGGGCCTCCTACGAGCAGTACTTC.

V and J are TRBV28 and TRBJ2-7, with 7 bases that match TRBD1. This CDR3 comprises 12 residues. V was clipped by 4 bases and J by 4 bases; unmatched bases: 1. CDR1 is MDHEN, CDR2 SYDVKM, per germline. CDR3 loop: CASSWGQYEQYF. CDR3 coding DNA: TGTGCCAGCAGTTGGGGACAGTACGAGCAGTACTTC. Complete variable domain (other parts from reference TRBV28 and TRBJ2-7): DVKVTQSSRYLVKRTGEKVFLECVQDMDHENMFWYRQDPGLGLRLIYFSYDVKMKEKGDIPEGYSVSREKKERFSLILESASTNQTSMYLCASSWGQYEQYFGPGTRLTVT.

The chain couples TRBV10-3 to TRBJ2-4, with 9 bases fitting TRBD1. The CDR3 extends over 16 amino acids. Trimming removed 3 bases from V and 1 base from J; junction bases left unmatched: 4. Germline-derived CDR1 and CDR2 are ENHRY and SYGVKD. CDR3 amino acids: CAISDRDRAAKNIQYF. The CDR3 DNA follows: TGTGCCATCAGTGACAGGGACAGGGCGGCCAAAAACATTCAGTACTTC.

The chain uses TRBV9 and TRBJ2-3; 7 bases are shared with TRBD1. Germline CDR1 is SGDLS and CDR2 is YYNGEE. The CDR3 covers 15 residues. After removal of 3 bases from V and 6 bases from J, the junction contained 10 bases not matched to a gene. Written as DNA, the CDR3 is TGTGCCAGCAGCGCCTACAGGGGTCGTACGGATACGCAGTATTTT. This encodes CASSAYRGRTDTQYF.

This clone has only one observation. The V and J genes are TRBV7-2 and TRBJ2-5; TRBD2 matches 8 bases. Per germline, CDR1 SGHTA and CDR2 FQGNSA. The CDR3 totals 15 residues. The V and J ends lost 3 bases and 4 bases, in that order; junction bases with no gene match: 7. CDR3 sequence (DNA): TGTGCCAGCAGCTTTAGTACGGGAGGGATAGAGACCCAGTACTTC. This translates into CASSFSTGGIETQYF.

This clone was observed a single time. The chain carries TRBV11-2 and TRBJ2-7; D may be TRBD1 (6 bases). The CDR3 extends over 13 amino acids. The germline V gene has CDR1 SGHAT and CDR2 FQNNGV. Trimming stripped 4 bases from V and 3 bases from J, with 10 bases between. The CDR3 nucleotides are TGTGCCAGCAGCTGGGGGCAGGGCTACGAGCAGTACTTC. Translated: CASSWGQGYEQYF.

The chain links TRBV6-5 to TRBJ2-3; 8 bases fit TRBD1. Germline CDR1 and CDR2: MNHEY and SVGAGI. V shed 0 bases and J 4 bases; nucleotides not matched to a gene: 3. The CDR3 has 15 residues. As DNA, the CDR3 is TGTGCCAGCAGTTACTCGCTACAGGGGGCAGATACGCAGTATTTT. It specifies CASSYSLQGADTQYF.

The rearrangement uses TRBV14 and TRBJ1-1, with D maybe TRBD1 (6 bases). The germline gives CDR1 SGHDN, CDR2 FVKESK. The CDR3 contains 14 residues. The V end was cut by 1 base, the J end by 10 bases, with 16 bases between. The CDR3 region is CASSQGRGAWGAFF. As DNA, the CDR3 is TGTGCCAGCAGCCAAGGTCGGGGGGCCTGGGGAGCTTTCTTT.

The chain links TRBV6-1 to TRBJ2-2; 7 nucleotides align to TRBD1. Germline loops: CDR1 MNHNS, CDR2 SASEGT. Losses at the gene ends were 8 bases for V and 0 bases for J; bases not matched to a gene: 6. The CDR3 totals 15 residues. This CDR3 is CASVRQGTNTGELFF. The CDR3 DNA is TGTGCCAGCGTGAGACAGGGTACGAACACCGGGGAGCTGTTTTTT.

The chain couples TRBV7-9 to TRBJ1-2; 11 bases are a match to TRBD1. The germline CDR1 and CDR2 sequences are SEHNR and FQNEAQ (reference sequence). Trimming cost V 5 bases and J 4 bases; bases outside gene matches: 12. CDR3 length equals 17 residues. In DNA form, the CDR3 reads TGTGCCAGCAGCCGGACAGGGGGCCTAGATAGGGTCTATGGCTACACCTTC. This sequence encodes CASSRTGGLDRVYGYTF.

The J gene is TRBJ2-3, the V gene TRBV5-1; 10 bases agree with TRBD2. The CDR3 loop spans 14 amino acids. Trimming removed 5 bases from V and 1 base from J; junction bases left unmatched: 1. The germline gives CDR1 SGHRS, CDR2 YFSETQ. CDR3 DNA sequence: TGCGCCAGCAGGCTAGCGGGGGGCACAGATACGCAGTATTTT. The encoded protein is CASRLAGGTDTQYF.

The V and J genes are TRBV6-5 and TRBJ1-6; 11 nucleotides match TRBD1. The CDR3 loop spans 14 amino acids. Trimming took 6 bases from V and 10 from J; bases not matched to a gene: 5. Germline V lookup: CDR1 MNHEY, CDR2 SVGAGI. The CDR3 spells CASSPWTGGSPLHF. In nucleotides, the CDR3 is TGTGCCAGCAGCCCTTGGACAGGGGGCTCACCCCTCCACTTT.

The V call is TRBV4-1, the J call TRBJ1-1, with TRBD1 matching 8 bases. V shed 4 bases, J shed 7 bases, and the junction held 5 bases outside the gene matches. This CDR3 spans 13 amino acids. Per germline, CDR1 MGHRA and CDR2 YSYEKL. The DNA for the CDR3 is TGCGCCAGCAGCCTCAGGGGGCTTAATGAAGCTTTCTTT. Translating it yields CASSLRGLNEAFF.

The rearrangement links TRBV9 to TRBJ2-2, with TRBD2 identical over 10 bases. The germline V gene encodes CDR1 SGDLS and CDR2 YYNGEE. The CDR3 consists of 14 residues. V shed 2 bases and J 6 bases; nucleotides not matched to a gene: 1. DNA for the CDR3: TGTGCCAGCAGCGTTCTAGCGGGGGCCGGGGAGCTGTTTTTT. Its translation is CASSVLAGAGELFF.

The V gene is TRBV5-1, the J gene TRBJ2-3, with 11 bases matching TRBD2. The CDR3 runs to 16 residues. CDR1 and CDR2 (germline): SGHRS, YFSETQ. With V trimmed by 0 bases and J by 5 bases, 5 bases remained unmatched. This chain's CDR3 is CASSLGLAGPGDTQYF. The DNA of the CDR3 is TGCGCCAGCAGCTTGGGACTAGCGGGGCCAGGAGATACGCAGTATTTT.

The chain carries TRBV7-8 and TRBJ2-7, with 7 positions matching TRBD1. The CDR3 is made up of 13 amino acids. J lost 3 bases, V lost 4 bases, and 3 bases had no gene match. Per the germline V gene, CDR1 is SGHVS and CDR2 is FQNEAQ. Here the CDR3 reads CASSSRTGYEQYF. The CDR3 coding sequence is TGTGCCAGCAGCTCCCGGACAGGCTACGAGCAGTACTTC.

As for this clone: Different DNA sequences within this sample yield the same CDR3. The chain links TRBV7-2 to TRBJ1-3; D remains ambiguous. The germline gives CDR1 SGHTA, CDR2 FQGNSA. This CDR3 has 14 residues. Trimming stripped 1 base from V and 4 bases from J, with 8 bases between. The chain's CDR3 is CASSLGGSGNTIYF. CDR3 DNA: TGTGCCAGCAGCTTAGGAGGGTCCGGAAACACCATATATTTT. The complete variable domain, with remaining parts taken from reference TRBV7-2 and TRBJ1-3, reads GAGVSQSPSNKVTEKGKDVELRCDPISGHTALYWYRQSLGQGLEFLIYFQGNSAPDKSGLPSDRFSAERTGGSVSTLTIQRTQQEDSAVYLCASSLGGSGNTIYFGEGSWLTVV.

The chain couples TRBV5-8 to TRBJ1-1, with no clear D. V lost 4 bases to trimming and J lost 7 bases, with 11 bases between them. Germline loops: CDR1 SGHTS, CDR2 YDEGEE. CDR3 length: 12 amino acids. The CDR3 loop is CASSHRRGEAFF. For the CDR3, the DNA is TGTGCCAGCAGCCACCGGCGGGGTGAAGCTTTCTTT.

CDR3 DNA sequence: TGTGCCAGCAGTTTATTTCTCGCGTCGTGGCAGCCCCAGCATTTT. Its protein product is CASSLFLASWQPQHF. The chain couples TRBV27 to TRBJ1-5; no clear D. The CDR3 is made up of 15 amino acids. V lost 1 base and J lost 7, with 14 bases in between. In germline, CDR1 is MNHEY, CDR2 SMNVEV (reference sequence).

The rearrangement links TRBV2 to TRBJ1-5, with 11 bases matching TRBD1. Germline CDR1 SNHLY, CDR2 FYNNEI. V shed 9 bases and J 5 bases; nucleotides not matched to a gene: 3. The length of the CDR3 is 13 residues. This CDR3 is CASWTGGDQPQHF. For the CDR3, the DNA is TGTGCCAGTTGGACAGGGGGCGATCAGCCCCAGCATTTT.

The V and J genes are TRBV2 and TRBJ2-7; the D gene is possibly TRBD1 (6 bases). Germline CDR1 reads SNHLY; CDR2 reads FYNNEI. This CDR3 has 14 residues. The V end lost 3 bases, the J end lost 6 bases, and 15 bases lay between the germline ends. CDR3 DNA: TGTGCCAGCAGTGAGAGACAGGCTTGGGGCGAGCAGTACTTC. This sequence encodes CASSERQAWGEQYF.

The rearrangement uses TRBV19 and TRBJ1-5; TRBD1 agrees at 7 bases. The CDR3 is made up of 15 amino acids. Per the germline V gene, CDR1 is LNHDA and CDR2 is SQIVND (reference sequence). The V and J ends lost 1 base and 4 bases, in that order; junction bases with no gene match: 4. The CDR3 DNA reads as TGTGCCAGTAGTATAGTCGACAGGGAGAATCAGCCCCAGCATTTT. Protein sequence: CASSIVDRENQPQHF.

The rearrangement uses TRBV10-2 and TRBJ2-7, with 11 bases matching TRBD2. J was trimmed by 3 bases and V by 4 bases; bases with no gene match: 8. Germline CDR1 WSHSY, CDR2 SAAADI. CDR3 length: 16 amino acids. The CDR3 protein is CASSGSSGGPHYEQYF. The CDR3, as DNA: TGCGCCAGCAGTGGATCTAGCGGGGGGCCCCACTACGAGCAGTACTTC.

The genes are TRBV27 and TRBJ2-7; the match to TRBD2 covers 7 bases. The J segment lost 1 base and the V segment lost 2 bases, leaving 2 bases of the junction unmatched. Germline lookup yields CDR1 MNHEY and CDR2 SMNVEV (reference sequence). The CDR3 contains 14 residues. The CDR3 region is CASSLRRGSYEQYF. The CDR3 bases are TGTGCCAGCAGTTTAAGGCGGGGGTCCTACGAGCAGTACTTC.

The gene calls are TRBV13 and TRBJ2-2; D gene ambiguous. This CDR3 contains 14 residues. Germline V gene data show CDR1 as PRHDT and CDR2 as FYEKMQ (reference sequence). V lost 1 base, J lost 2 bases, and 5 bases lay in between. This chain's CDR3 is CASSLVVNTGELFF. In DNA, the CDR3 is TGTGCCAGCAGCTTAGTAGTCAACACCGGGGAGCTGTTTTTT.

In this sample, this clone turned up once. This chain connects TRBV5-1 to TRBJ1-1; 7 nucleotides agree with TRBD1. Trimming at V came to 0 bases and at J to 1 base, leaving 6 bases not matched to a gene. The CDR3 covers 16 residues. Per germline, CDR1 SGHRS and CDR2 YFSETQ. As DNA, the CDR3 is TGCGCCAGCAGCTTGGCCTGGACAGGACCGAACACTGAAGCTTTCTTT. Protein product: CASSLAWTGPNTEAFF. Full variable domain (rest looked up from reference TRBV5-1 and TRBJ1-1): KAGVTQTPRYLIKTRGQQVTLSCSPISGHRSVSWYQQTPGQGLQFLFEYFSETQRNKGNFPGRFSGRQFSNSRSEMNVSTLELGDSALYLCASSLAWTGPNTEAFFGQGTRLTVV.

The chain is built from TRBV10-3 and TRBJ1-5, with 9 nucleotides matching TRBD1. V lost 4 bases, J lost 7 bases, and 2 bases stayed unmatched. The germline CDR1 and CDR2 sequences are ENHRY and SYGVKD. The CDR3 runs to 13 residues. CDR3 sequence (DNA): TGTGCCATCAGTGGGACAGGGGACCAGCCCCAGCATTTT. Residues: CAISGTGDQPQHF.